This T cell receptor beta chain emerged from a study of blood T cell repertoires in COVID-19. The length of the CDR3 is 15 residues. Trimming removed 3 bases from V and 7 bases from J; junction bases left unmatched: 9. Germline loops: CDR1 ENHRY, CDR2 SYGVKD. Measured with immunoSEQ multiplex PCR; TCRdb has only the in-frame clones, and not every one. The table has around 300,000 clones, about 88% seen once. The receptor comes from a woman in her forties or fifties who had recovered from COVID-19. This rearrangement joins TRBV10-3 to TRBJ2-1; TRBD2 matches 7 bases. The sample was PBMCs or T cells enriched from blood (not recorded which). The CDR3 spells CAISEGRARGNEQFF. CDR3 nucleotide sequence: TGTGCCATCAGTGAAGGGAGGGCCCGGGGAAATGAGCAGTTCTTC.